This T cell receptor beta chain was captured by sequencing in a study of T cell changes during pregnancy in multiple sclerosis (dated by TCRdb to about 2019). About the study as a whole: Changes in the T cell repertoire over the course of pregnancy were examined in this study in women with multiple sclerosis.

Trimming leaves V shorter by 0 bases and J shorter by 5 bases, with the junction holding 11 bases beyond the gene matches. Via the germline V gene, CDR1 is SGDLS and CDR2 YYNGEE. The cysteine opens and the phenylalanine closes a CDR3 of 17 amino acids. Left in the record is the CDR3 DNA by itself, 51 bases read in frame from the first base. A word on this clone: Its antigen remains unidentified. The record has no base qualities; no much larger clone is one base away.

The library came from the immunoSEQ multiplex PCR assay. Held by TCRdb, this immuneACCESS table contains in-frame sequences only and omits some clones. Under half of the omission traces to an unresolved V gene where checked; the cause of the rest is unknown. This sample comprises around 110,000 clones, about 89% of them detected only once. In total, the top ten clones hold 1.6% of the sample. The source of this sequence is a female donor with multiple sclerosis, enrolled in a pregnancy study. The sequences come from peripheral blood, collected before pregnancy. The chain uses TRBV9 and TRBJ2-5, with 9 junctional bases fitting TRBD1. The CDR3 protein is CASSVGGGTGGWETQYF. The nucleotides read TGTGCCAGCAGCGTAGGAGGCGGCACAGGGGGCTGGGAGACCCAGTACTTC.